This T cell receptor beta chain was recovered during a study of cytomegalovirus exposure and HLA in healthy donors. 60 Vbeta and 13 Jbeta primers were used in PCR. Only in-frame clones appear in the TCRdb table, and some are missing; sequencing was by immunoSEQ multiplex PCR. The table shows under 200,000 clones, with 75% to 90% occurring only once. V lost 0 bases to trimming and J lost 3 bases; unmatched junction nucleotides: 6. CDR1 and CDR2 (germline): SGHRS, YFSETQ. The CDR3 contains 15 residues. Material for sequencing was PBMCs. This sequence was found in a man between 18 and 35 years old in good health and CMV-seropositive. This chain joins TRBV5-1 and TRBJ2-7; TRBD1 matches 7 bases. The DNA of the CDR3 is TGCGCCAGCAGCTTGGGACAGGGTTCCCTCTACGAGCAGTACTTC. Protein sequence: CASSLGQGSLYEQYF. The whole variable domain, filled in from reference TRBV5-1 and TRBJ2-7, reads KAGVTQTPRYLIKTRGQQVTLSCSPISGHRSVSWYQQTPGQGLQFLFEYFSETQRNKGNFPGRFSGRQFSNSRSEMNVSTLELGDSALYLCASSLGQGSLYEQYFGPGTRLTVT.